One and the same sample provided the 16 T cell receptor beta chains below, sequenced in a study of blood T cells in healthy people across ages. Through a sample-barcoded 5' primer and a J-beta primer mix, a second PCR was run for roughly 6 to 11 cycles. TCRdb redid the calling of the 5' RACE reads with MiXCR, one entry per CDR3 protein. The sample contains around 1,000,000 distinct CDR3 sequences, 20% to 25% of which appear only once. The same specimen was also included in a second study, on T cells of mothers and their children.

Input material: blood. The source of these receptors is a girl aged 2-10 years in good health.

This clonotype occurred a few times. The rearrangement uses TRBV5-1 and TRBJ2-7; D unresolved. This CDR3 contains 13 residues. Trimming stripped 0 bases from V and 3 bases from J, with 7 bases between. Germline V CDR1 and CDR2: SGHRS, YFSETQ. DNA of the CDR3: TGCGCCAGCAGCTTGGATAAGGACTACGAGCAGTACTTC. The encoded protein is CASSLDKDYEQYF. Looking up the rest from reference TRBV5-1 and TRBJ2-7 gives the full variable domain: KAGVTQTPRYLIKTRGQQVTLSCSPISGHRSVSWYQQTPGQGLQFLFEYFSETQRNKGNFPGRFSGRQFSNSRSEMNVSTLELGDSALYLCASSLDKDYEQYFGPGTRLTVT.

The chain has TRBV28 and TRBJ2-7; tentative D call: TRBD2 (7 bases). The CDR3 is made up of 16 amino acids. The germline V and J ends were trimmed by 5 bases and 9 bases, with 26 bases remaining between them. The germline V gene encodes CDR1 MDHEN and CDR2 SYDVKM. The chain's CDR3 is CASSGGDSGPLRVQYF. The DNA for the CDR3 is TGTGCCAGCAGTGGGGGCGATAGCGGGCCCTTACGGGTGCAGTACTTC.

This clonotype was observed a handful of times. This chain connects TRBV7-2 to TRBJ2-3, with 7 bases lining up with TRBD2. The CDR3 consists of 13 residues. The V and J ends lost 4 bases and 6 bases, in that order; junction bases with no gene match: 4. Germline loops: CDR1 SGHTA, CDR2 FQGNSA. The CDR3 sequence is CASSSQGGDTQYF. The CDR3 DNA is TGTGCCAGCAGCTCCCAGGGAGGGGATACGCAGTATTTT.

CDR3: CASSEGGVPEETQYF. As DNA, the CDR3 is TGTGCCAGCAGTGAGGGAGGGGTTCCAGAAGAGACCCAGTACTTC. The rearrangement links TRBV25-1 to TRBJ2-5, with TRBD2 identical over 7 bases. Losses at the gene ends were 3 bases for V and 3 bases for J; bases not matched to a gene: 7. Germline values: CDR1 MGHDK, CDR2 SYGVNS. The CDR3 is 15 amino acids.

The V call is TRBV7-6, the J call TRBJ1-6, with TRBD1 identical over 7 bases. The trim removed 9 bases at V and 7 bases at J, leaving 9 bases unmatched. This CDR3 is built from 14 residues. From germline, CDR1 is SGHVS and CDR2 FNYEAQ. The CDR3, as DNA: TGTGCCAGTTCACCAGGGGGGAACAATTCACCCCTCCACTTT. As protein: CASSPGGNNSPLHF.

The chain uses TRBV18 and TRBJ2-7, with D perhaps TRBD2 (6 bases). Trimming stripped 3 bases from V and 5 bases from J, with 17 bases between. Germline CDR1 and CDR2: KGHSH and LQKENI. The CDR3 has 15 residues. The CDR3 bases are TGTGCCAGCTCACCCTTCGGGGGACCCCTTAACGAGCAGTACTTC. Protein: CASSPFGGPLNEQYF. Full variable domain (outside the CDR3, taken from reference TRBV18 and TRBJ2-7): NAGVMQNPRHLVRRRGQEARLRCSPMKGHSHVYWYRQLPEEGLKFMVYLQKENIIDESGMPKERFSAEFPKEGPSILRIQQVVRGDSAAYFCASSPFGGPLNEQYFGPGTRLTVT.

V usage is TRBV29-1 and J usage is TRBJ1-1, with 9 bases lining up with TRBD1. Germline CDR1 SQVTM, CDR2 ANQGSEA. V shed 7 bases and J 3 bases; nucleotides not matched to a gene: 6. The CDR3 is made up of 13 amino acids. The CDR3 region has the DNA TGCAGCGGGGGACAGGGTAGGTACACTGAAGCTTTCTTT. Encoded protein: CSGGQGRYTEAFF.

This clonotype was observed a few times. This chain links TRBV6-1 with TRBJ2-3; D is ambiguous. V lost 6 bases, J lost 4 bases, and 8 bases lay in between. Germline loops: CDR1 MNHNS, CDR2 SASEGT. The CDR3 is 12 residues long. Written as DNA, the CDR3 is TGTGCCAGCAGAGCCGGATCAGATACGCAGTATTTT. Translation gives CASRAGSDTQYF.

This clonotype was seen a few times. The V and J genes are TRBV7-9 and TRBJ2-3; D gene unclear. V dropped 2 bases and J dropped 6 bases, with 9 bases sitting between them. The CDR3 has 13 residues. CDR1 is SEHNR, CDR2 FQNEAQ, per germline (reference sequence). The CDR3: CASSLTSWDTQYF. As DNA, the CDR3 is TGTGCCAGCAGCTTAACGAGTTGGGATACGCAGTATTTT.

This clonotype has a single count. The chain combines TRBV3-1 with TRBJ2-1; TRBD1 agrees at 8 bases. Germline loops: CDR1 LGHDT, CDR2 YNNKEL (reference sequence). The CDR3 spans 15 residues. Trimming took 6 bases from V and 4 from J; bases not matched to a gene: 8. The CDR3: CASRSQGANYNEQFF. CDR3 bases: TGTGCCAGCAGAAGTCAGGGGGCCAATTACAATGAGCAGTTCTTC.

The V call is TRBV29-1, the J call TRBJ2-1; unclear D gene. The CDR3 contains 12 residues. V dropped 4 bases and J dropped 2 bases, with 6 bases sitting between them. Per germline, CDR1 SQVTM and CDR2 ANQGSEA. CDR3 residues: CSVVPPYNEQFF. DNA of the CDR3: TGCAGCGTTGTCCCCCCCTACAATGAGCAGTTCTTC.

The rearrangement uses TRBV3-1 and TRBJ1-6; D gene ambiguous. The CDR3 is 15 residues long. Per the germline V gene, CDR1 is LGHDT and CDR2 is YNNKEL (reference sequence). Trimming shortened V by 1 base and J by 6 bases, and 10 bases separated the two germline ends. The CDR3 DNA is TGTGCCAGCAGCCAAGGGGAGGTCCGTAATTCACCCCTCCACTTT. Its translation: CASSQGEVRNSPLHF.

This clonotype came up a few times. The V and J genes are TRBV29-1 and TRBJ2-7, with 9 bases aligning to TRBD2. CDR1 is SQVTM and CDR2 is ANQGSEA in the germline V gene. This CDR3 comprises 12 residues. Trimming cost V 4 bases and J 3 bases; bases outside gene matches: 1. In DNA, the CDR3 is TGCAGCGTTGTAGCGGGAGTCTACGAGCAGTACTTC. Protein product: CSVVAGVYEQYF.

The chain is built from TRBV20-1 and TRBJ2-5; no clear D gene. Gene TRBJ2-7 matches the end of the DNA better, so the J call may be wrong. This CDR3 is built from 13 residues. Germline V gives CDR1 DFQATT, CDR2 SNEGSKA (reference sequence). The CDR3 reads CSARAPSAYEQYF. The CDR3 DNA reads as TGCAGTGCTAGAGCACCCTCGGCCTACGAGCAGTACTTC.

The sample holds a few counts of this clonotype. The chain carries TRBV18 and TRBJ1-2; D gene uncertain. Germline V gives CDR1 KGHSH, CDR2 LQKENI. The CDR3 has 16 residues. Trimming removed 3 bases at V and 0 bases at J, with 14 bases between. The CDR3 protein is CASSPSHLLANYGYTF. CDR3 nucleotide sequence: TGTGCCAGCTCACCGTCTCATCTTTTAGCTAACTATGGCTACACCTTC.

This chain joins TRBV2 and TRBJ1-4; D gene ambiguous. Trimming stripped 2 bases from V and 8 bases from J, with 12 bases between. CDR1 and CDR2 from the germline V gene are SNHLY and FYNNEI. The CDR3 sequence is 14 residues long. The CDR3 nucleotides read TGTGCCAGCAGTGAATCGGGATCCGAGGAAAAACTGTTTTTT. This sequence encodes CASSESGSEEKLFF.